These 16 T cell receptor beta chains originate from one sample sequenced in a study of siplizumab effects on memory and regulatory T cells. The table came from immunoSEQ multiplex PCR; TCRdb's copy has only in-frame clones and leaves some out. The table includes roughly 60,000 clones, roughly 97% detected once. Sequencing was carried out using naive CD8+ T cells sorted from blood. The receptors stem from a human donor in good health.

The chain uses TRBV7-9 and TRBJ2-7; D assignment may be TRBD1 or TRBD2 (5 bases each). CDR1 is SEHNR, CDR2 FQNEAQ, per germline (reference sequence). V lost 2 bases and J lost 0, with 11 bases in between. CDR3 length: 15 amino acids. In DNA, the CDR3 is TGTGCCAGCAGCTTACCGGGACGGAGCTCCTACGAGCAGTACTTC. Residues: CASSLPGRSSYEQYF.

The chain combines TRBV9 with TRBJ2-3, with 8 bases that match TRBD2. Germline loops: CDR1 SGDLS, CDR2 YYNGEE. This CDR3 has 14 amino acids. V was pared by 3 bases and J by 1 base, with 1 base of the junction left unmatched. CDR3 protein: CASSGSGGTDTQYF. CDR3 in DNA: TGTGCCAGCAGCGGTAGCGGGGGCACAGATACGCAGTATTTT.

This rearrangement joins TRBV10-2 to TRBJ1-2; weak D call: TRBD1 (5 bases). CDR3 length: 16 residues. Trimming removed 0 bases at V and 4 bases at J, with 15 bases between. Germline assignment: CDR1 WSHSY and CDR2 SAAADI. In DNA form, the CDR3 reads TGCGCCAGCAGTGAGTCGATTCAGGGAGAGATCTATGGCTACACCTTC. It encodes CASSESIQGEIYGYTF.

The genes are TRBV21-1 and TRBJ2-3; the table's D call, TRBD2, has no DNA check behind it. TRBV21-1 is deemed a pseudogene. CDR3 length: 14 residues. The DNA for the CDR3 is TGTGCCAGCAGCAAGAGGTATAGCACAGATACGCAGTATTTT. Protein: CASSKRYSTDTQYF.

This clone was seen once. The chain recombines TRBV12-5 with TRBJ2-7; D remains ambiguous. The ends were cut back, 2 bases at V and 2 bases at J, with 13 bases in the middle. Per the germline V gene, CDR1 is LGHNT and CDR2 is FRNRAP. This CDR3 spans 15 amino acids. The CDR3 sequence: CASGLPDFDTYEQYF. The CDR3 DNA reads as TGTGCTAGTGGTTTGCCTGACTTCGACACCTACGAGCAGTACTTC.

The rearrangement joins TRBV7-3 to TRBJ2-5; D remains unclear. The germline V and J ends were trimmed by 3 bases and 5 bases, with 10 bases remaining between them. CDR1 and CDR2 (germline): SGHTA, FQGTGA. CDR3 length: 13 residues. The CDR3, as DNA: TGTGCCAGCAGCTTCGGCCCGGAGGAGACCCAGTACTTC. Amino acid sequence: CASSFGPEETQYF.

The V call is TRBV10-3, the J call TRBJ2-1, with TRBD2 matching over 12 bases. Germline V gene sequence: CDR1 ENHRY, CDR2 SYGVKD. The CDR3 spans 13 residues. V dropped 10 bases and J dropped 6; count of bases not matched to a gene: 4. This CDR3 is CATGLAGFNEQFF. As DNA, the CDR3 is TGTGCCACAGGACTAGCGGGGTTCAATGAGCAGTTCTTC.

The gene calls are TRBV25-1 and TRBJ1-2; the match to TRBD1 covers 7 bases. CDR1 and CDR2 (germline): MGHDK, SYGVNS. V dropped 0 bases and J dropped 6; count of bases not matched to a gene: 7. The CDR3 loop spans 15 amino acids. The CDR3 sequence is CASSEYGAGGDGYTF. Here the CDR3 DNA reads TGTGCCAGCAGTGAATATGGGGCAGGGGGAGATGGCTACACCTTC.

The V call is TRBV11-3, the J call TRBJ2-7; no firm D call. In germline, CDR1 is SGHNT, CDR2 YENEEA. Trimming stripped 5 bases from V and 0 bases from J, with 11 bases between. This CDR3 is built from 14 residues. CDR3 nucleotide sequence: TGTGCCAGCAGCCGCACTCCGAGCTCCTACGAGCAGTACTTC. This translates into CASSRTPSSYEQYF.

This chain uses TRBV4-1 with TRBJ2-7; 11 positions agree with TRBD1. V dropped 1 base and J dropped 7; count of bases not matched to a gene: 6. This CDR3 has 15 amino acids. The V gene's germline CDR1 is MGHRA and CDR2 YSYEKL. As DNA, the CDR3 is TGCGCCAGCAGCCAAGCAGGACAGGGGGCAGGAGAGCAGTACTTC. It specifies CASSQAGQGAGEQYF.

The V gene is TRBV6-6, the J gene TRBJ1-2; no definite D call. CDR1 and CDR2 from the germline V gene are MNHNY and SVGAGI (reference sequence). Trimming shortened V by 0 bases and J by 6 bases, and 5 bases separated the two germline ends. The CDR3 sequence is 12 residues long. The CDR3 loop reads CASSYSLDGYTF. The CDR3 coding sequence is TGTGCCAGCAGTTACTCGTTAGATGGCTACACCTTC.

The CDR3 DNA follows: TGTGCCAGCTCCCCAGGGGACAGCCCCACTGAAGCTTTCTTT. Amino acids: CASSPGDSPTEAFF. The V call is TRBV18, the J call TRBJ1-1; TRBD1 aligns across 7 bases. V lost 6 bases and J lost 4; bases outside the gene matches: 8. The CDR3 totals 14 residues. Germline V gives CDR1 KGHSH, CDR2 LQKENI.

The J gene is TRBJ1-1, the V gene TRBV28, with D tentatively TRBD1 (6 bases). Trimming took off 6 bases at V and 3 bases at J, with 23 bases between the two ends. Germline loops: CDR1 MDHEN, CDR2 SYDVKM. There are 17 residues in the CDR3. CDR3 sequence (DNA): TGTGCCAGCAGGACCGACAGGAGGCTTGATTTCGACACTGAAGCTTTCTTT. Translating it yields CASRTDRRLDFDTEAFF.

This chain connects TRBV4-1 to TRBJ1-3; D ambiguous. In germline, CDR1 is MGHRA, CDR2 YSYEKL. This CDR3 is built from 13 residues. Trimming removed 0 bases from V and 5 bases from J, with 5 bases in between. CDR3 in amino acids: CASSQDHRNTIYF. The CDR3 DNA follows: TGCGCCAGCAGCCAAGACCATAGAAACACCATATATTTT.

The CDR3 DNA follows: TGCAGCGCCCTAGACACTGAAGCTTTCTTT. Protein: CSALDTEAFF. V and J are TRBV29-1 and TRBJ1-1; D gene uncertain. The CDR3 is 10 amino acids. Trimming cost V 7 bases and J 3 bases, with 6 bases left between them. The germline V gene has CDR1 SQVTM and CDR2 ANQGSEA.

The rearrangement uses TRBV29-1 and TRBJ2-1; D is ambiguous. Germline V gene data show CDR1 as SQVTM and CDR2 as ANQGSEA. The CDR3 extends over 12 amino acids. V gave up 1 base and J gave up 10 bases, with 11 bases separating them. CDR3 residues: CSVEGLGIEQFF. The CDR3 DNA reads TGCAGCGTTGAAGGCTTGGGGATCGAGCAGTTCTTC.